The 18 T cell receptor beta chains listed next were all sequenced from one sample in a study of CD8 T cells in ankylosing spondylitis. TCRdb processed the 5' RACE reads anew with MiXCR; each CDR3 protein has one entry. The table records about 280,000 distinct CDR3 sequences, 20% of them present only once. Sequenced: blood, either unsorted or a sorted T cell fraction (not recorded which). The receptors here all came from a male donor with ankylosing spondylitis or in good health (not recorded which).

This clonotype has a handful of counts. V and J are TRBV6-4 and TRBJ2-5; tentative D call: TRBD2 (6 bases). The germline gives CDR1 MRHNA, CDR2 SNTAGT. The CDR3 has 14 amino acids. V dropped 2 bases and J dropped 2 bases, with 9 bases sitting between them. CDR3 amino acids: CASSDLRGQETQYF. CDR3 in DNA: TGTGCCAGCAGTGACCTACGGGGGCAAGAGACCCAGTACTTC.

This clonotype turned up a few times. The chain combines TRBV4-1 with TRBJ1-1; TRBD1 matches at 8 bases. Germline V gene sequence: CDR1 MGHRA, CDR2 YSYEKL. The CDR3 runs to 16 residues. The junction had 5 bases not matched to a gene; V was cut back by 1 base and J by 1 base. The CDR3 DNA is TGCGCCAGCAGCCAAGCCGCACAGGGGGGGAACACTGAAGCTTTCTTT. This sequence encodes CASSQAAQGGNTEAFF.

V gene TRBV12-3 or TRBV12-4 combines with J gene TRBJ1-1, with D maybe TRBD1 (6 bases). The CDR3 length is 13 residues. Trimming removed 3 bases at V and 6 bases at J, with 11 bases between. CDR3 protein: CASSFQGSPEAFF. The CDR3 nucleotides are TGTGCCAGCAGTTTCCAGGGGAGCCCTGAAGCTTTCTTT.

A few counts support this clonotype. The V gene is TRBV10-3, the J gene TRBJ2-3, with 7 bases that match TRBD2. The CDR3 loop spans 16 amino acids. CDR1 and CDR2 (germline): ENHRY, SYGVKD. Unmatched junction bases numbered 10, after V lost 4 bases and J lost 3 bases. The CDR3 is CAISVRGRGSTDTQYF. CDR3 nucleotide sequence: TGTGCCATCAGTGTACGTGGGCGGGGGTCTACAGATACGCAGTATTTT.

This clonotype was counted at least ten times. The chain uses TRBV5-1 and TRBJ2-4; 8 bases are shared with TRBD1. The CDR3 has 15 amino acids. Trimming at V came to 3 bases and at J to 1 base, leaving 3 bases not matched to a gene. The germline CDR1 and CDR2 sequences are SGHRS and YFSETQ. For the CDR3, the DNA is TGCGCCAGCAGCTCACAGGGGGAGGCCAAAAACATTCAGTACTTC. Its translation: CASSSQGEAKNIQYF.

This clonotype has at least ten counts. The chain is built from TRBV12-3 or TRBV12-4 and TRBJ1-2, with 7 nucleotides matching TRBD1. The CDR3 consists of 14 residues. J gave up 6 bases and V 6 bases, and 10 bases lay outside the gene matches. CDR3 DNA sequence: TGTGCCAGCAGCGGGACAGCCTTCGTCCATGGCTACACCTTC. Its translation: CASSGTAFVHGYTF.

V gene TRBV5-1 combines with J gene TRBJ2-3; TRBD2 agrees at 7 bases. After removal of 4 bases from V and 7 bases from J, the junction contained 18 bases not matched to a gene. The CDR3 length is 17 residues. Per germline, CDR1 SGHRS and CDR2 YFSETQ. CDR3 amino acids: CASSRGEAGSRTHTQYF. DNA of the CDR3: TGCGCCAGCAGCCGTGGGGAAGCGGGGTCCCGCACGCATACGCAGTATTTT.

Comment on this clonotype: One base away lies a much larger clone, so this may be a sequencing read error. V and J are TRBV3-1 and TRBJ2-5, with TRBD2 as a possible D gene (6 bases). The CDR3 spans 15 residues. In germline, CDR1 is LGHDT, CDR2 YNNKEL (reference sequence). The CDR3 spells CATSQDGRLGETQYF. DNA for the CDR3: TGTGCCACCAGCCAAGATGGGAGGCTGGGTGAGACCCAGTACTTC.

This clonotype turned up a few times. The chain couples TRBV20-1 to TRBJ2-1; TRBD1 matches at 9 bases. The germline V gene encodes CDR1 DFQATT and CDR2 SNEGSKA (reference sequence). Trimming removed 5 bases from V and 9 bases from J; junction bases left unmatched: 11. The CDR3 has 14 residues. CDR3 sequence reads: CSAVRDRDRAEQFF. The CDR3 bases are TGCAGTGCTGTAAGGGACAGGGATAGGGCTGAGCAGTTCTTC.

The chain recombines TRBV3-1 with TRBJ2-5; TRBD2 matches at 9 bases. CDR1 and CDR2 (germline): LGHDT, YNNKEL (reference sequence). The J segment lost 3 bases and the V segment lost 0 bases, leaving 2 bases of the junction unmatched. The CDR3 sequence is 15 residues long. The CDR3 region has the DNA TGTGCCAGCAGCCAAGACGTAGCGGGAGAAGAGACCCAGTACTTC. Residues: CASSQDVAGEETQYF.

The chain has TRBV5-1 and TRBJ1-5; TRBD1 agrees at 10 bases. This CDR3 has 15 amino acids. CDR1 and CDR2 (germline): SGHRS, YFSETQ. The V and J ends lost 3 bases and 11 bases, in that order; junction bases with no gene match: 11. The CDR3: CASSSGTGEQSAQHF. CDR3 DNA sequence: TGCGCCAGCAGCTCAGGGACAGGGGAGCAATCAGCCCAGCATTTT.

The rearrangement links TRBV18 to TRBJ1-5; 7 nucleotides line up with TRBD1. The CDR3 has 14 amino acids. The V gene end was trimmed by 3 bases and the J gene end by 6 bases; junction bases not matched to a gene: 5. Germline-derived CDR1 and CDR2 are KGHSH and LQKENI. The DNA for the CDR3 is TGTGCCAGCTCACCCGACAGGGCTGTTCAGCCCCAGCATTTT. It codes for CASSPDRAVQPQHF.

This clonotype was counted only a few times. J is TRBJ2-2 and V is TRBV12-3 or TRBV12-4; 7 bases are shared with TRBD2. J lost 5 bases, V lost 5 bases, and 8 bases had no gene match. There are 15 residues in the CDR3. This chain's CDR3 is CASSPWGGYTGELFF. The DNA for the CDR3 is TGTGCCAGCAGTCCCTGGGGGGGATATACCGGGGAGCTGTTTTTT.

The chain carries TRBV7-2 and TRBJ2-5, with 10 bases fitting TRBD2. Unmatched junction bases numbered 12, after V lost 6 bases and J lost 2 bases. The CDR3 has 17 residues. Germline-derived CDR1 and CDR2 are SGHTA and FQGNSA. The CDR3 loop is CASSSKRGGLRQETQYF. The CDR3 nucleotides are TGTGCCAGCAGTTCCAAGCGGGGGGGCCTTCGGCAAGAGACCCAGTACTTC. Variable domain in full (rest from reference TRBV7-2 and TRBJ2-5): GAGVSQSPSNKVTEKGKDVELRCDPISGHTALYWYRQSLGQGLEFLIYFQGNSAPDKSGLPSDRFSAERTGGSVSTLTIQRTQQEDSAVYLCASSSKRGGLRQETQYFGPGTRLLVL.

The CDR3 region is CSVGGDGWTGELFF. DNA of the CDR3: TGCAGCGTTGGTGGGGATGGTTGGACCGGGGAGCTGTTTTTT. The chain carries TRBV29-1 and TRBJ2-2, with D unclear. V was pared by 4 bases and J by 5 bases, with 14 bases between. The V gene's germline CDR1 is SQVTM and CDR2 ANQGSEA. This CDR3 region has 14 residues.

The gene calls are TRBV20-1 and TRBJ2-7, with TRBD2 matching 12 bases. Per germline, CDR1 DFQATT and CDR2 SNEGSKA (reference sequence). This CDR3 comprises 14 residues. V was clipped by 2 bases and J by 5 bases; unmatched bases: 4. This chain's CDR3 is CSARTSGRHDEQYV. CDR3 bases: TGCAGTGCTAGAACTAGCGGGAGGCACGACGAGCAGTACGTC.

This clonotype was picked up a small number of times. The chain carries TRBV6-5 and TRBJ2-1; 10 bases line up with TRBD1. The V segment lost 0 bases and the J segment 10 bases; nucleotides outside the gene matches: 12. CDR1 and CDR2 (germline): MNHEY, SVGAGI. The CDR3 spans 17 residues. The CDR3 DNA reads TGTGCCAGCAGTTACTCGAGCGGGGACAGGGGCCTCGCGGAGCAGTTCTTC. Protein sequence: CASSYSSGDRGLAEQFF.

V and J are TRBV11-2 and TRBJ2-1, with TRBD2 matching over 9 bases. The length of the CDR3 is 17 residues. Losses at the gene ends were 0 bases for V and 7 bases for J; bases not matched to a gene: 10. CDR1 and CDR2 from the germline V gene are SGHAT and FQNNGV. DNA for the CDR3: TGTGCCAGCAGCTTAGATGTTCGGCTAGCGGGAAGGAATGAGCAGTTCTTC. Protein sequence: CASSLDVRLAGRNEQFF. The full variable domain, with the rest looked up from reference TRBV11-2 and TRBJ2-1, is EAGVAQSPRYKIIEKRQSVAFWCNPISGHATLYWYQQILGQGPKLLIQFQNNGVVDDSQLPKDRFSAERLKGVDSTLKIQPAKLEDSAVYLCASSLDVRLAGRNEQFFGPGTRLTVL.